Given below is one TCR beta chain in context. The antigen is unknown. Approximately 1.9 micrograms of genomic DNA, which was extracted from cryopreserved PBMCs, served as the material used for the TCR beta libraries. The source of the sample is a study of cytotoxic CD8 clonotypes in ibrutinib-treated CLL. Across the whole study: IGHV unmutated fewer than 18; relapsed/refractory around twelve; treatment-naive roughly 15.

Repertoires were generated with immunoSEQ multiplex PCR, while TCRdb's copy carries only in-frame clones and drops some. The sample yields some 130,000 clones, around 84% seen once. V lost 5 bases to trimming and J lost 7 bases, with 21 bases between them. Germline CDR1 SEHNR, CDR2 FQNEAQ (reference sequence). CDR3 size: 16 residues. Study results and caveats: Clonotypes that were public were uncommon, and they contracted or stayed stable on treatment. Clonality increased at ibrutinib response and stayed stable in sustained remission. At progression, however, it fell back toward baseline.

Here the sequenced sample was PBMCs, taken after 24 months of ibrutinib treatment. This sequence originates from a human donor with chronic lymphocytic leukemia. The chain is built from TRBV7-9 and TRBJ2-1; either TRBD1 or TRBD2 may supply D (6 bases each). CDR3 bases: TGTGCCAGCAGCCCTGATGTGGGGGGCGTTTGGAATGAGCAGTTCTTC. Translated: CASSPDVGGVWNEQFF.